These 23 T cell receptor beta chains originate from one sample sequenced in a study of T-cell memory formation after mild COVID-19. MiXCR, applied by TCRdb to the 5' RACE reads, yields one record per CDR3 protein. The sample yields 140,000 to 150,000 distinct CDR3 sequences, roughly a quarter seen once. The sequencing input was PBMCs or a T cell subset sorted from them (not recorded which). The receptors were sampled from an adult woman who had mild COVID-19 (a few samples of this study predate the infection). Cell type and time point are not known.

This rearrangement joins TRBV9 to TRBJ2-7; 7 positions match TRBD1. The CDR3 sequence is 16 residues long. The V segment lost 3 bases and the J segment 0 bases; nucleotides outside the gene matches: 9. CDR1 is SGDLS and CDR2 is YYNGEE in the germline V gene. CDR3 loop: CASSAYGKGASYEQYF. The CDR3 bases are TGTGCCAGCAGCGCATACGGGAAGGGGGCCTCCTACGAGCAGTACTTC.

This clonotype was counted between two and nine times. The chain couples TRBV4-3 to TRBJ2-7; 11 bases map to TRBD2. J lost 1 base, V lost 2 bases, and 4 bases had no gene match. Germline V gene sequence: CDR1 LGHNA, CDR2 YSLEER. The CDR3 is made up of 16 amino acids. The CDR3 coding sequence is TGCGCCAGCAGCCAAAACAGACTAGCGGGGTCCTACGAGCAGTACTTC. Translation gives CASSQNRLAGSYEQYF.

This chain links TRBV4-1 with TRBJ2-3, with 12 bases aligning to TRBD2. Germline CDR1 MGHRA, CDR2 YSYEKL. V lost 5 bases to trimming and J lost 2 bases; unmatched junction nucleotides: 2. This CDR3 comprises 15 residues. The CDR3 reads CASSRTSGDTDTQYF. CDR3 in DNA: TGCGCCAGCAGCAGGACTAGCGGGGACACAGATACGCAGTATTTT.

The chain is built from TRBV10-3 and TRBJ2-7; 7 bases agree with TRBD2. There are 14 residues in the CDR3. Germline V gives CDR1 ENHRY, CDR2 SYGVKD. V gave up 3 bases and J gave up 0 bases; unmatched junction bases: 2. This CDR3 is CAISDWTSSYEQYF. For the CDR3, the DNA is TGTGCCATCAGTGATTGGACTAGCTCCTACGAGCAGTACTTC.

This chain connects TRBV7-9 to TRBJ2-1; D is perhaps TRBD2 (6 bases). V was pared by 0 bases and J by 10 bases, with 19 bases between. CDR3 length: 16 residues. Germline CDR1 and CDR2: SEHNR and FQNEAQ (reference sequence). The CDR3 loop reads CASSLADYPSPPEQFF. CDR3 nucleotides: TGTGCCAGCAGCTTAGCGGACTATCCTTCCCCGCCGGAGCAGTTCTTC.

The chain uses TRBV7-6 and TRBJ2-2; 9 nucleotides match TRBD1. The germline V gene encodes CDR1 SGHVS and CDR2 FNYEAQ. Trimming at V came to 4 bases and at J to 4 bases, leaving 10 bases not matched to a gene. CDR3 length: 17 residues. In nucleotides, the CDR3 is TGTGCCAGCAGCTATCCCCCGGGACAGGGATCCACCGGGGAGCTGTTTTTT. Its protein product is CASSYPPGQGSTGELFF.

The chain combines TRBV27 with TRBJ2-7, with a possible D match to TRBD1 (5 bases). The V and J ends lost 4 bases and 2 bases respectively, with 9 bases between them. The V gene's germline CDR1 is MNHEY and CDR2 SMNVEV (reference sequence). The CDR3 has 13 amino acids. The CDR3 region has the DNA TGTGCCAGCAGTTCCGCAGGGACCTACGAGCAGTACTTC. It encodes CASSSAGTYEQYF.

This clonotype occurred a few times. The genes are TRBV29-1 and TRBJ2-5, with D possibly being TRBD2 (5 bases). Trimming shortened V by 8 bases and J by 1 base, and 11 bases separated the two germline ends. The CDR3 totals 12 residues. CDR1 and CDR2 (germline): SQVTM, ANQGSEA. CDR3 sequence reads: CSIRGGQETQYF. CDR3 in DNA: TGCAGCATCCGGGGTGGCCAAGAGACCCAGTACTTC.

This clonotype was seen more than once but under ten times. The chain uses TRBV4-2 and TRBJ2-3, with 9 positions matching TRBD2. The length of the CDR3 is 17 residues. Germline assignment: CDR1 LGHNA and CDR2 YNFKEQ. The V gene end was trimmed by 0 bases and the J gene end by 6 bases; junction bases not matched to a gene: 10. Written as DNA, the CDR3 is TGTGCCAGCAGCCAAGATACCGCGGGAGGGGTTTGGGATACGCAGTATTTT. Translating gives CASSQDTAGGVWDTQYF.

The chain uses TRBV5-1 and TRBJ1-1; D ambiguous. The CDR3 totals 13 residues. V lost 4 bases and J 3 bases, leaving 10 bases between the germline ends. The germline CDR1 and CDR2 sequences are SGHRS and YFSETQ. The CDR3 spells CASSADGYTEAFF. CDR3 DNA sequence: TGCGCCAGCAGCGCAGACGGCTACACTGAAGCTTTCTTT. The full variable domain, in which reference TRBV5-1 and TRBJ1-1 provide the parts outside the CDR3, is KAGVTQTPRYLIKTRGQQVTLSCSPISGHRSVSWYQQTPGQGLQFLFEYFSETQRNKGNFPGRFSGRQFSNSRSEMNVSTLELGDSALYLCASSADGYTEAFFGQGTRLTVV.

The V gene is TRBV5-1, the J gene TRBJ2-3, with no clear D. Trimming left V 0 bases short and J 4 bases short, with 9 bases between. This CDR3 is built from 14 residues. Looked up from germline, CDR1 is SGHRS and CDR2 is YFSETQ. CDR3 sequence reads: CASSLAEQPDTQYF. Here the CDR3 DNA reads TGCGCCAGCAGCTTGGCCGAACAGCCAGATACGCAGTATTTT.

This clonotype was counted only a few times. For the CDR3, the DNA is TGTGCCAGCAGCCAAGATTCTACTAGCGGGGACAATGAGCAGTTCTTC. Encoded protein: CASSQDSTSGDNEQFF. V and J are TRBV4-2 and TRBJ2-1; 10 nucleotides align to TRBD2. Per germline, CDR1 LGHNA and CDR2 YNFKEQ. J was trimmed by 5 bases and V by 0 bases; bases with no gene match: 4. The CDR3 has 16 amino acids.

This clonotype was seen a few times. The gene calls are TRBV11-3 and TRBJ1-4, with D tentatively TRBD1 (5 bases). There are 14 residues in the CDR3. Germline V gene lookup returns CDR1 SGHNT and CDR2 YENEEA. The V end was cut by 5 bases, the J end by 3 bases, with 10 bases between. DNA of the CDR3: TGTGCCAGCAGCCCCCGGGACTCTAATGAAAAACTGTTTTTT. It translates to CASSPRDSNEKLFF. Supplemented by reference TRBV11-3 and TRBJ1-4, the full variable domain reads EAGVVQSPRYKIIEKKQPVAFWCNPISGHNTLYWYLQNLGQGPELLIRYENEEAVDDSQLPKDRFSAERLKGVDSTLKIQPAELGDSAVYLCASSPRDSNEKLFFGSGTQLSVL.

This sequence joins TRBV6-2 or TRBV6-3 and TRBJ1-1; maybe TRBD1 (6 bases). With 2 bases removed from V and 1 base from J, the gap between germline ends came to 14 bases. Germline CDR1 MNHEY, CDR2 SVGEGT. This CDR3 region has 16 residues. In nucleotides, the CDR3 is TGTGCCAGCAGTTACCCTCGACAGGACAGGAACACTGAAGCTTTCTTT. Its translation is CASSYPRQDRNTEAFF.

This sequence joins TRBV27 and TRBJ2-1, with D unresolved. Germline V gene lookup returns CDR1 MNHEY and CDR2 SMNVEV (reference sequence). With 3 bases removed from V and 4 bases from J, the gap between germline ends came to 7 bases. The length of the CDR3 is 13 residues. CDR3 DNA: TGTGCCAGCAGTTTCAGCAGATACAATGAGCAGTTCTTC. This gives the protein CASSFSRYNEQFF.

In this sample, this clonotype turned up a few times. The genes are TRBV19 and TRBJ2-3; D perhaps matches TRBD1 (5 bases). V lost 6 bases and J lost 1, with 14 bases in between. The CDR3 has 15 amino acids. Germline-derived CDR1 and CDR2 are LNHDA and SQIVND (reference sequence). CDR3 residues: CASRLRQHRTDTQYF. The CDR3 nucleotides are TGTGCCAGTAGACTTAGACAGCACCGCACAGATACGCAGTATTTT.

The rearrangement links TRBV6-2 or TRBV6-3 to TRBJ2-1; 15 bases agree with TRBD2. Trimming removed 4 bases from V and 9 bases from J; junction bases left unmatched: 4. The CDR3 consists of 15 residues. CDR1 is MNHEY and CDR2 is SVGEGT in the germline V gene. The CDR3 sequence is CASSWTSGRAGEQFF. CDR3 nucleotides: TGTGCCAGCAGTTGGACTAGCGGGAGGGCCGGTGAGCAGTTCTTC.

In its sample, this clonotype was seen a few times. V usage is TRBV7-2 and J usage is TRBJ1-1, with D unresolved. V gave up 7 bases and J gave up 1 base, with 10 bases separating them. The CDR3 is 13 residues long. Per the germline V gene, CDR1 is SGHTA and CDR2 is FQGNSA. This CDR3 is CASNPWENTEAFF. In DNA, the CDR3 is TGTGCCAGCAACCCTTGGGAGAACACTGAAGCTTTCTTT.

This clonotype was observed a handful of times. The CDR3 bases are TGTGCCAGCAGTTCGCGGACAGGCTATGGCTACACCTTC. Amino acids: CASSSRTGYGYTF. J is TRBJ1-2 and V is TRBV12-3 or TRBV12-4, with 7 positions matching TRBD1. The CDR3 sequence is 13 residues long. The J segment lost 4 bases and the V segment lost 4 bases, leaving 3 bases of the junction unmatched.

This clonotype turned up a few times. The chain carries TRBV12-3 or TRBV12-4 and TRBJ2-3, with D perhaps given as TRBD1 or TRBD2 (7 bases each). Between the trimmed V and J ends, which lost 3 bases and 6 bases, there was a span of 19 bases. CDR3 length equals 16 residues. CDR3 sequence: CASSFGRGGLFDTQYF. CDR3 nucleotides: TGTGCCAGCAGTTTTGGCAGGGGGGGGTTATTTGATACGCAGTATTTT.

The V call is TRBV3-1, the J call TRBJ1-2; 9 bases map to TRBD1. After removal of 0 bases from V and 3 bases from J, the junction contained 17 bases not matched to a gene. The V gene's germline CDR1 is LGHDT and CDR2 YNNKEL (reference sequence). This CDR3 spans 20 amino acids. The CDR3 is CASSQEGTGTGYYGYYGYTF. The CDR3 DNA is TGTGCCAGCAGCCAAGAGGGGACCGGGACAGGGTATTATGGATACTATGGCTACACCTTC.

This clonotype came up a few times. The chain carries TRBV5-6 and TRBJ2-7, with a possible D match to TRBD1 (6 bases). The CDR3 totals 16 residues. V was shortened by 4 bases and J by 0 bases, with 17 bases between the two germline ends. Germline V gene data show CDR1 as SGHDT and CDR2 as YYEEEE. The CDR3 bases are TGTGCCAGCAGCACTAGGGGCAGGGGATCCTCCTACGAGCAGTACTTC. Its protein is CASSTRGRGSSYEQYF.

This clonotype turned up a few times. The J gene is TRBJ2-3, the V gene TRBV9, with D unclear. Germline-derived CDR1 and CDR2 are SGDLS and YYNGEE. The V and J ends lost 0 bases and 4 bases respectively, with 6 bases between them. The CDR3 has 13 residues. CDR3 coding DNA: TGTGCCAGCAGCGTAGGAACGTCAGATACGCAGTATTTT. Protein sequence: CASSVGTSDTQYF.